Given below is one T cell receptor beta chain in context. Sequencing was performed with immunoSEQ multiplex PCR; in TCRdb, only in-frame clones are kept and a portion is missing. The sample shows about 93,000 clones, roughly nine tenths of them seen only once. The sample originates from a study of control samples from healthy donors and cancer patients. The ends were cut back, 4 bases at V and 1 base at J, with 11 bases in the middle. The germline V gene has CDR1 SGHTS and CDR2 YDEGEE. The CDR3 is 14 residues long. The sample taken for sequencing was blood. V usage is TRBV5-8 and J usage is TRBJ1-2; tentatively, D is TRBD1 (6 bases). This clonotype was sampled from a woman in her seventies in good health. This CDR3 reads CASSITGRNYGYTF. CDR3 bases: TGTGCCAGCAGCATAACAGGGCGTAACTATGGCTACACCTTC.